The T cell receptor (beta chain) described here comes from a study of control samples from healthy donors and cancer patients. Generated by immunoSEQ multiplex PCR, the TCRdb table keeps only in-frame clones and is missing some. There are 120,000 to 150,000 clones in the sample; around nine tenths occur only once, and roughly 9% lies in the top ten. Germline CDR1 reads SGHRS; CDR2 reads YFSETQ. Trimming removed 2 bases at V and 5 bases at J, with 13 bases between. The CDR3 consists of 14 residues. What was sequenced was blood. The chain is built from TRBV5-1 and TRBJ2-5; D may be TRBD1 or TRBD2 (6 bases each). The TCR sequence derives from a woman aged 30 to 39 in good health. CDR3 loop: CASSLGSGAETQYF. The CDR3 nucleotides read TGCGCCAGCAGCTTAGGGTCGGGGGCGGAGACCCAGTACTTC.